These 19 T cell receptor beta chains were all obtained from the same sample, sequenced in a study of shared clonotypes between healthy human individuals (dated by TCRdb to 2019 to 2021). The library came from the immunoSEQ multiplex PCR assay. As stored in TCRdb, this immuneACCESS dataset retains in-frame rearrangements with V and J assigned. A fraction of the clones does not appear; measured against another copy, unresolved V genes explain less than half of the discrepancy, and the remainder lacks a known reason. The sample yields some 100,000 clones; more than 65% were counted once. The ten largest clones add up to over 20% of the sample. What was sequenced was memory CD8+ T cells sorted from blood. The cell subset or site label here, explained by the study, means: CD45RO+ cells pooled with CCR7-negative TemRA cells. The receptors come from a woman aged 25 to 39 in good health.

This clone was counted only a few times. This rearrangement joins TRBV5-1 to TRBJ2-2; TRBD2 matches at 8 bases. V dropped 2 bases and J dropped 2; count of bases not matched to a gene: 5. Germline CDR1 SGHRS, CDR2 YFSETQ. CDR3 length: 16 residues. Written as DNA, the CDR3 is TGCGCCAGCAGCTTTTCCGGGAGGGTTAACACCGGGGAGCTGTTTTTT. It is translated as CASSFSGRVNTGELFF.

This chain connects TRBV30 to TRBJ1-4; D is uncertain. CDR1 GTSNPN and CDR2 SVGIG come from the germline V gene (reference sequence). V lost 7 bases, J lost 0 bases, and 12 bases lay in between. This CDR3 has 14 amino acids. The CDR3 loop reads CALPTSATNEKLFF. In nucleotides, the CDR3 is TGTGCCTTACCTACCAGTGCAACTAATGAAAAACTGTTTTTT.

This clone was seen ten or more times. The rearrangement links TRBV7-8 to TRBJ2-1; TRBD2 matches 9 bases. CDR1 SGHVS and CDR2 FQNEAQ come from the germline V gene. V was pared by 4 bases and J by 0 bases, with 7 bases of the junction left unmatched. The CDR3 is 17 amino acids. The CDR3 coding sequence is TGTGCCAGCAGCTCGACGAGCGGGGGGAGCTCCTACAATGAGCAGTTCTTC. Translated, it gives CASSSTSGGSSYNEQFF.

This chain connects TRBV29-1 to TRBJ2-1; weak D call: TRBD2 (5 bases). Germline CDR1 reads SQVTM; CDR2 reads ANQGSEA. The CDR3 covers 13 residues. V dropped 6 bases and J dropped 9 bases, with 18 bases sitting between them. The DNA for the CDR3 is TGCAGCGTCGCCATCCAGGCCAGCGGTGAGCAGTTCTTC. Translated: CSVAIQASGEQFF.

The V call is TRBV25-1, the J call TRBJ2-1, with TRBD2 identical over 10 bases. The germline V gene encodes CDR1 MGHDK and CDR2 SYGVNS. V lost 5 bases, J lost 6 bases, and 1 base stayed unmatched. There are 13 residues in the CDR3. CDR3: CASSSGRGNEQFF. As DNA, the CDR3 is TGTGCCAGCAGTAGCGGGAGGGGCAATGAGCAGTTCTTC.

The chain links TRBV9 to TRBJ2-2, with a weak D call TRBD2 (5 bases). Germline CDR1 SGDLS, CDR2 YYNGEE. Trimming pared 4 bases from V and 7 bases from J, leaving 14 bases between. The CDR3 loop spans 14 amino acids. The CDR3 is CASSPQSGVGELFF. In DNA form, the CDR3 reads TGTGCCAGCAGCCCCCAGTCCGGGGTCGGGGAGCTGTTTTTT.

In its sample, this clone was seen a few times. CDR3 bases: TGTGCCAGCAGCTTAGGGCAGGGGTACACTGAAGCTTTCTTT. It yields the protein CASSLGQGYTEAFF. The rearrangement links TRBV5-8 to TRBJ1-1, with D possibly matching TRBD1 (6 bases). V gave up 2 bases and J gave up 3 bases, with 11 bases separating them. The CDR3 contains 14 residues. The germline V gene encodes CDR1 SGHTS and CDR2 YDEGEE.

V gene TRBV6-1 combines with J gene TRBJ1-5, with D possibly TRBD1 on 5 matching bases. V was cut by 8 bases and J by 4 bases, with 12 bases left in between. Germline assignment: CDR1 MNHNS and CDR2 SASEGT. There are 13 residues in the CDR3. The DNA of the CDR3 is TGTGCCAGCGAAGCCGGGGCAAATCAGCCCCAGCATTTT. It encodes CASEAGANQPQHF.

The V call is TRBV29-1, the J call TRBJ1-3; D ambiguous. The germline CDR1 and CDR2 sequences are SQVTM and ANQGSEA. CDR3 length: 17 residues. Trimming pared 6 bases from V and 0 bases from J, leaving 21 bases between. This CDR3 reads CSVGFRHLDSSGNTIYF. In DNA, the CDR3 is TGCAGCGTGGGTTTTAGGCATCTGGATAGCTCTGGAAACACCATATATTTT.

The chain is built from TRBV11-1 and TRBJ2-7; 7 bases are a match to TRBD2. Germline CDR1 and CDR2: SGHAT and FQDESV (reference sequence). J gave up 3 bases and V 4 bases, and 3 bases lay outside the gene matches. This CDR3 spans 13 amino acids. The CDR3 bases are TGTGCCAGCAGCTACCAGCGGGACTACGAGCAGTACTTC. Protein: CASSYQRDYEQYF.

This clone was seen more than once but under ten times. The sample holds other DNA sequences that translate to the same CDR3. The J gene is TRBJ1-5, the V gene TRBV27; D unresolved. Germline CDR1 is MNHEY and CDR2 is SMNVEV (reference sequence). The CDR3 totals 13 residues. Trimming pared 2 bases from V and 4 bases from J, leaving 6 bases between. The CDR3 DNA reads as TGTGCCAGCAGTTTAGGGAGAAATCAGCCCCAGCATTTT. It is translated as CASSLGRNQPQHF.

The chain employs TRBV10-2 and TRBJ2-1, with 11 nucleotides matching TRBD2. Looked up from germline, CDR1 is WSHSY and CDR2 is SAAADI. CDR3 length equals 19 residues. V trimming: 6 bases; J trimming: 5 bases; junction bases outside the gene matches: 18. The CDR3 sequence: CASRRTGVDIAGGNNEQFF. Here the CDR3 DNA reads TGCGCCAGCAGAAGGACAGGGGTAGACATAGCGGGAGGGAACAATGAGCAGTTCTTC.

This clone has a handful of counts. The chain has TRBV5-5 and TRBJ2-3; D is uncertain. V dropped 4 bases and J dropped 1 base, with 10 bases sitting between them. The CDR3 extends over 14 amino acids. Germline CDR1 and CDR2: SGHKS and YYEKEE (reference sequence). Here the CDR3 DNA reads TGTGCCAGCAGCCCGGACCTAGGCACAGATACGCAGTATTTT. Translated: CASSPDLGTDTQYF. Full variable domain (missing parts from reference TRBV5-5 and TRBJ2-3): DAGVTQSPTHLIKTRGQQVTLRCSPISGHKSVSWYQQVLGQGPQFIFQYYEKEERGRGNFPDRFSARQFPNYSSELNVNALLLGDSALYLCASSPDLGTDTQYFGPGTRLTVL.

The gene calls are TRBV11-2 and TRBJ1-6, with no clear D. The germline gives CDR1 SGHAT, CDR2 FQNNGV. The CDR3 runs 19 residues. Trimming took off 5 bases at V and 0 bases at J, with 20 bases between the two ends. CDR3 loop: CASSPSPWSLSSYNSPLHF. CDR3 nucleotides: TGTGCCAGCAGCCCCTCCCCCTGGTCATTGAGCTCCTATAATTCACCCCTCCACTTT.

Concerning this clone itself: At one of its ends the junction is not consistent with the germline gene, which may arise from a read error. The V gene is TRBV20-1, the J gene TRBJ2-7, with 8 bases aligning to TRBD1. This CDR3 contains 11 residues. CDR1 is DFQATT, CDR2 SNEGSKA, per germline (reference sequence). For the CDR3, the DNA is TGCAGTGCTAGAGTCCCAGGGGGCTATAACTTC. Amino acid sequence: CSARVPGGYNF.

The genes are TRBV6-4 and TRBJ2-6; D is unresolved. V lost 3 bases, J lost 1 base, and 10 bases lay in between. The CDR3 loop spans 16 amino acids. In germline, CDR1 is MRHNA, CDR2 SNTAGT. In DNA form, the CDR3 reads TGTGCCAGCAGTGAACGTTTTGCATCTGGGGCCAACGTCCTGACTTTC. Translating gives CASSERFASGANVLTF.

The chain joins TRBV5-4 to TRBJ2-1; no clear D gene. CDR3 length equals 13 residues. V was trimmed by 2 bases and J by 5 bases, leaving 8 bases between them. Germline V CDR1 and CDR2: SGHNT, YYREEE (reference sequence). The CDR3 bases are TGTGCCAGCAGCTTTATACAGAACAATGAGCAGTTCTTC. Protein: CASSFIQNNEQFF.

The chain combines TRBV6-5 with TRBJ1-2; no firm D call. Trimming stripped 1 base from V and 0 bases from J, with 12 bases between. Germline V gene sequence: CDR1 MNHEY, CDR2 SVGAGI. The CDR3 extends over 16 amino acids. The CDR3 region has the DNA TGTGCCAGCAGTTACTTGGACGGATACTCTAACTATGGCTACACCTTC. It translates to CASSYLDGYSNYGYTF.

The CDR3 spells CASSPGTKIPTDTQYF. The CDR3 DNA is TGTGCCAGCAGCCCCGGGACAAAGATCCCCACAGATACGCAGTATTTT. The rearrangement joins TRBV5-6 to TRBJ2-3, with a weak D call TRBD1 (6 bases). From germline, CDR1 is SGHDT and CDR2 YYEEEE. This CDR3 is 16 amino acids long. V lost 4 bases, J lost 2 bases, and 17 bases lay in between.